These 26 T cell receptor beta chains were sequenced from one sample in a study of blood T cell repertoires in COVID-19. Method: immunoSEQ multiplex PCR; TCRdb's copy keeps in-frame clones and lacks some. The sample shows about 280,000 clones, around 82% of them seen only once. The specimen sequenced was peripheral blood. The origin of the receptors is a woman aged 45-65 years who had recovered from COVID-19.

A single count supports this clone. The gene calls are TRBV7-3 and TRBJ2-1; TRBD2 matches at 10 bases. J gave up 4 bases and V 4 bases, and 4 bases lay outside the gene matches. The CDR3 is 15 residues long. Germline V gene sequence: CDR1 SGHTA, CDR2 FQGTGA. CDR3 coding DNA: TGTGCCAGCAGCTCAGCGGGAGGGGTATACAATGAGCAGTTCTTC. Protein product: CASSSAGGVYNEQFF.

V usage is TRBV3-1 (or the pseudogene TRBV3-2) and J usage is TRBJ1-6, with 7 nucleotides matching TRBD1. The ends lost 3 bases at V and 4 bases at J; junction bases unmatched: 6. Germline CDR1 and CDR2: LGHDT and YNNKEL (reference sequence). The length of the CDR3 is 16 residues. CDR3 DNA sequence: TGTGCCAGCAGCCACACCGGGACAGCATATAATTCACCCCTCCACTTT. Amino acid sequence: CASSHTGTAYNSPLHF.

The chain combines TRBV6-1 with TRBJ2-7; TRBD2 agrees at 8 bases. Looked up from germline, CDR1 is MNHNS and CDR2 is SASEGT. This CDR3 region has 15 residues. Trimming took 5 bases from V and 3 from J; bases not matched to a gene: 9. The chain's CDR3 is CASSRTSLADYEQYF. DNA of the CDR3: TGTGCCAGCAGTCGGACTAGCCTGGCCGACTACGAGCAGTACTTC.

The rearrangement uses TRBV27 and TRBJ1-6; tentative D call: TRBD1 (5 bases). CDR1 is MNHEY, CDR2 SMNVEV, per germline (reference sequence). The CDR3 covers 15 residues. V was pared by 7 bases and J by 7 bases, with 17 bases between. The CDR3: CASKPMGPSNSPLHF. The CDR3 DNA reads as TGTGCCAGCAAACCAATGGGGCCGTCAAATTCACCCCTCCACTTT.

The chain combines TRBV19 with TRBJ1-6, with TRBD1 as a possible D gene (6 bases). The V gene lost 4 bases and the J gene lost 6 bases, with 13 bases spanning the gap. CDR3 size: 15 residues. CDR1 and CDR2 from the germline V gene are LNHDA and SQIVND (reference sequence). The CDR3 region is CASSTSGQLNSPLHF. CDR3 bases: TGTGCCAGTAGTACCTCAGGACAGCTTAATTCACCCCTCCACTTT.

The chain couples TRBV5-1 to TRBJ2-7, with D hard to call. There are 13 residues in the CDR3. Per germline, CDR1 SGHRS and CDR2 YFSETQ. Trimming pared 4 bases from V and 5 bases from J, leaving 13 bases between. The CDR3 bases are TGCGCCAGCAGCGCCCCTTGGGCTCACGAGCAGTACTTC. It is translated as CASSAPWAHEQYF.

V and J are TRBV18 and TRBJ1-6; 10 nucleotides match TRBD1. V shed 0 bases, J shed 9 bases, and the junction held 5 bases outside the gene matches. The V gene's germline CDR1 is KGHSH and CDR2 LQKENI. This CDR3 spans 16 amino acids. The CDR3 loop reads CASSPPGTGVSSPLHF. For the CDR3, the DNA is TGTGCCAGCTCACCACCGGGGACAGGGGTTAGTTCACCCCTCCACTTT.

V is TRBV10-3 and J is TRBJ1-5, with 8 bases identical to TRBD1. The J segment lost 7 bases and the V segment lost 0 bases, leaving 2 bases of the junction unmatched. From germline, CDR1 is ENHRY and CDR2 SYGVKD. The CDR3 is 14 amino acids. Written as DNA, the CDR3 is TGTGCCATCAGTGAGTCAGACAGGGGCCAGCCCCAGCATTTT. It is translated as CAISESDRGQPQHF.

V is TRBV28 and J is TRBJ2-1; 9 bases fit TRBD2. Germline CDR1 reads MDHEN; CDR2 reads SYDVKM. The CDR3 contains 13 residues. V was pared by 3 bases and J by 16 bases, with 10 bases of the junction left unmatched. CDR3 sequence (DNA): TGTGCCAGCAGTTTGGGGGTAGCGGGAGCGGATTTCTTC. Translating it yields CASSLGVAGADFF. The entire variable domain, with the rest obtained from reference TRBV28 and TRBJ2-1, is as follows: DVKVTQSSRYLVKRTGEKVFLECVQDMDHENMFWYRQDPGLGLRLIYFSYDVKMKEKGDIPEGYSVSREKKERFSLILESASTNQTSMYLCASSLGVAGADFFGPGTRLTVL.

This clone has a count of ten or more. V is TRBV5-8 and J is TRBJ2-7; unclear D gene. V gave up 6 bases and J gave up 4 bases, with 5 bases separating them. In germline, CDR1 is SGHTS, CDR2 YDEGEE. This CDR3 comprises 10 residues. CDR3 DNA: TGTGCCAGCAATTTATACGAGCAGTACTTC. Translated: CASNLYEQYF.

The CDR3 bases are TGTGCCAGCAGTTCTCCTAGCGGGGGGGCCTACGAGCAGTACTTC. It specifies CASSSPSGGAYEQYF. The chain joins TRBV27 to TRBJ2-7; 12 bases align to TRBD2. After removal of 4 bases from V and 2 bases from J, the junction contained 3 bases not matched to a gene. CDR3 length equals 15 residues. Germline CDR1 reads MNHEY; CDR2 reads SMNVEV (reference sequence).

The chain links TRBV30 to TRBJ2-7; 8 bases match TRBD1. With V trimmed by 3 bases and J by 5 bases, 3 bases remained unmatched. CDR3 length equals 12 residues. Germline CDR1 and CDR2: GTSNPN and SVGIG (reference sequence). Here the CDR3 reads CAWRAGGHEQYF. CDR3 in DNA: TGTGCCTGGAGGGCAGGGGGCCACGAGCAGTACTTC.

The chain has TRBV27 and TRBJ1-4, with 7 bases aligning to TRBD1. This CDR3 is built from 15 residues. J lost 8 bases, V lost 4 bases, and 10 bases had no gene match. From germline, CDR1 is MNHEY and CDR2 SMNVEV (reference sequence). CDR3 DNA sequence: TGTGCCAGCAGTTCGCCGGGACAGAAGTACGAAAAACTGTTTTTT. It yields the protein CASSSPGQKYEKLFF.

This chain joins TRBV3-1 (or the pseudogene TRBV3-2) and TRBJ2-7, with 14 nucleotides matching TRBD2. This CDR3 spans 16 amino acids. Germline CDR1 is LGHDT and CDR2 is YNNKEL (reference sequence). The J segment lost 6 bases and the V segment lost 0 bases, leaving 4 bases of the junction unmatched. CDR3 region: CASSQEPTSGRAEQYF. CDR3 DNA sequence: TGTGCCAGCAGCCAAGAACCGACTAGCGGGAGGGCCGAGCAGTACTTC.

The chain links TRBV6-5 to TRBJ2-7, with D tentatively TRBD2 (6 bases). CDR1 MNHEY and CDR2 SVGAGI come from the germline V gene. The CDR3 runs 13 residues. The V and J ends lost 5 bases and 0 bases respectively, with 8 bases between them. The CDR3 region has the DNA TGTGCCAGCAGTCCGGGACTCTCCTACGAGCAGTACTTC. This encodes CASSPGLSYEQYF.

As for this clone: One end of the junction varies from germline; a read error may be responsible. The CDR3 bases are TGTGCCAGCAGCTCCTCCCACGAGCAGTACTTC. Translation gives CASSSSHEQYF. This sequence joins TRBV3-1 (or the pseudogene TRBV3-2) and TRBJ2-7; D is unresolved. Germline-derived CDR1 and CDR2 are LGHDT and YNNKEL (reference sequence). The CDR3 has 11 residues.

The chain links TRBV4-1 to TRBJ2-2, with 9 bases fitting TRBD2. There are 19 residues in the CDR3. Germline V gene lookup returns CDR1 MGHRA and CDR2 YSYEKL. Unmatched junction bases numbered 17, after V lost 3 bases and J lost 6 bases. The CDR3, as DNA: TGCGCCAGCAGCCACGCAAAGAATGGGCGTAGCGGGAGATCCGGGGAGCTGTTTTTT. It translates to CASSHAKNGRSGRSGELFF.

The chain employs TRBV19 and TRBJ1-5, with D possibly being TRBD1 (5 bases). Per the germline V gene, CDR1 is LNHDA and CDR2 is SQIVND (reference sequence). This CDR3 is built from 14 residues. The V gene lost 5 bases and the J gene lost 5 bases, with 13 bases spanning the gap. The CDR3 loop reads CASSLRLGDQPQHF. The CDR3 nucleotides are TGTGCCAGTAGTCTACGGCTAGGGGATCAGCCCCAGCATTTT.

This clone showed up just once. The chain is built from TRBV5-4 and TRBJ2-7; 8 bases line up with TRBD1. The J segment lost 4 bases and the V segment lost 4 bases, leaving 10 bases of the junction unmatched. There are 15 residues in the CDR3. The germline V gene encodes CDR1 SGHNT and CDR2 YYREEE (reference sequence). The CDR3 nucleotides are TGTGCCAGCAGCCTTCGACAGGGGTACGGGTACGAGCAGTACTTC. Translation gives CASSLRQGYGYEQYF. The full variable domain, with the rest looked up from reference TRBV5-4 and TRBJ2-7, is ETGVTQSPTHLIKTRGQQVTLRCSSQSGHNTVSWYQQALGQGPQFIFQYYREEENGRGNFPPRFSGLQFPNYSSELNVNALELDDSALYLCASSLRQGYGYEQYFGPGTRLTVT.

V usage is TRBV5-5 and J usage is TRBJ2-5; D unresolved. The germline V gene encodes CDR1 SGHKS and CDR2 YYEKEE (reference sequence). With 3 bases removed from V and 5 bases from J, the gap between germline ends came to 8 bases. The CDR3 is made up of 12 amino acids. The CDR3 DNA follows: TGTGCCAGCAGCTACCTCGGGGAGACCCAGTACTTC. It specifies CASSYLGETQYF.

The gene calls are TRBV6-2 or TRBV6-3 and TRBJ2-7; 10 bases match TRBD2. Germline loops: CDR1 MNHEY, CDR2 SVGEGT. The CDR3 is 17 residues long. V gave up 0 bases and J gave up 3 bases; unmatched junction bases: 8. In nucleotides, the CDR3 is TGTGCCAGCAGTTACTCCGGGCTAGCGGGGGATTTCTACGAGCAGTACTTC. This codes for CASSYSGLAGDFYEQYF.

The chain carries TRBV6-1 and TRBJ2-1, with D maybe TRBD2 (7 bases). Germline-derived CDR1 and CDR2 are MNHNS and SASEGT. Trimming pared 1 base from V and 2 bases from J, leaving 15 bases between. The CDR3 is made up of 17 amino acids. CDR3 amino acids: CASSEVGGVVTYNEQFF. The CDR3 DNA follows: TGTGCCAGCAGTGAAGTAGGGGGGGTGGTGACCTACAATGAGCAGTTCTTC.

The chain uses TRBV5-1 and TRBJ1-3; 7 bases fit TRBD1. Germline CDR1 SGHRS, CDR2 YFSETQ. The V and J ends lost 4 bases and 11 bases, in that order; junction bases with no gene match: 18. CDR3 length: 16 residues. In DNA form, the CDR3 reads TGCGCCAGCAGCGCACTGGGGACAGTCATACGGATCGCCATATATTTT. As protein: CASSALGTVIRIAIYF.

Concerning this clone itself: This may stem from a read error, because a much larger clone lies one nucleotide away. V is TRBV6-4 and J is TRBJ2-1; 9 bases align to TRBD2. CDR3 length equals 15 residues. CDR1 and CDR2 (germline): MRHNA, SNTAGT. With 6 bases clipped from V and 7 bases from J, the junction kept 10 bases outside the gene matches. The CDR3 here is CASSPGGGAGNEQFF. In DNA form, the CDR3 reads TGTGCCAGCAGCCCAGGCGGGGGGGCGGGGAATGAGCAGTTCTTC.

A note on this clone: One end of the junction does not line up with germline, which may come from a read error. This CDR3 is CASSQAHSF. DNA for the CDR3: TGCGCCAGCAGCCAAGCCCACTCATTT. V is TRBV4-3 and J is TRBJ1-1, with D hard to call. This CDR3 has 9 amino acids. Germline values: CDR1 LGHNA, CDR2 YSLEER.

This chain uses TRBV27 with TRBJ1-2; D remains ambiguous. The length of the CDR3 is 16 residues. Germline V CDR1 and CDR2: MNHEY, SMNVEV (reference sequence). V was pared by 7 bases and J by 2 bases, with 20 bases between. The CDR3 nucleotides read TGTGCCAGCACCCCTTGGGGAGACCTGGCGAACTATGGCTACACCTTC. This encodes CASTPWGDLANYGYTF.